The entry that follows covers one T cell receptor beta chain sequence. The antigen is unknown. This entry belongs to a study of siplizumab effects on memory and regulatory T cells. TCRdb's copy holds only in-frame clones and misses some; the assay was immunoSEQ multiplex PCR. The repertoire holds almost 15,000 clones, roughly 40% seen once, with 7.8% in the top ten. Cells that made up the mixed lymphocyte reaction were cocultured at 37°C for over five days. Violet Dye was applied to stimulator PBMCs and CFSE to responder PBMCs before a 1:1 mix. The TCR sequence derives from a human donor in good health; the cells came from an allogeneic mixed lymphocyte reaction. Some clones in this sample may be carry-over from other donors' samples. Material: CFSE-low (dividing) CD4+ T cells sorted from an allogeneic mixed lymphocyte reaction.

The CDR3 loop is CASRDGRAGDTQYF. The DNA of the CDR3 is TGTGCCAGCAGAGACGGGAGGGCCGGAGATACGCAGTATTTT. V is TRBV2 and J is TRBJ2-3; 8 nucleotides align to TRBD2. Germline CDR1 and CDR2: SNHLY and FYNNEI. The CDR3 is made up of 14 amino acids. V lost 6 bases and J lost 5; bases outside the gene matches: 7.